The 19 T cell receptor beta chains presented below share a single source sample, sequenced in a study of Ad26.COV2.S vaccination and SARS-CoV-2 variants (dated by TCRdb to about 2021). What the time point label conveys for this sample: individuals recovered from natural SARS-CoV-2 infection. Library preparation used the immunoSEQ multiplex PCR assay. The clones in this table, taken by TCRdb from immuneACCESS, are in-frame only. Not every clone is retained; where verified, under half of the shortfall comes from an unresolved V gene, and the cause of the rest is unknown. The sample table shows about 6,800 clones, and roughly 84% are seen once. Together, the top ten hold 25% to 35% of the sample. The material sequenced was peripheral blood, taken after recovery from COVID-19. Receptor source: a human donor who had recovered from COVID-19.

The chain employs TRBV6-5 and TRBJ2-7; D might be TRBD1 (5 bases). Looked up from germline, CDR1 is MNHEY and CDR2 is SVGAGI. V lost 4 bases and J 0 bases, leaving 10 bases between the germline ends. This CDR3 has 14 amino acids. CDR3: CASSFRQSSYEQYF. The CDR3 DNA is TGTGCCAGCAGTTTTCGACAGAGCTCCTACGAGCAGTACTTC.

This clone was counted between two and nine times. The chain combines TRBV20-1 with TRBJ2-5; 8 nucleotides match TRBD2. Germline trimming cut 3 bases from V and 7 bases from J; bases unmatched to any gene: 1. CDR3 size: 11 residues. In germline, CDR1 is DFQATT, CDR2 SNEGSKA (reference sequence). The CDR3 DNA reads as TGCAGTGCTAGGACTAGCGCGACCCAGTACTTC. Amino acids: CSARTSATQYF.

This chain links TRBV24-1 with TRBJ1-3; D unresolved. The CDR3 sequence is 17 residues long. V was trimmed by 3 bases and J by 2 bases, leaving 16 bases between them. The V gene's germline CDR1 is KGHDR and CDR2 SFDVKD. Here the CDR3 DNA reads TGTGCCACCAGTGATCTAACCTTGGCGGCACCTGGAAACACCATATATTTT. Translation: CATSDLTLAAPGNTIYF.

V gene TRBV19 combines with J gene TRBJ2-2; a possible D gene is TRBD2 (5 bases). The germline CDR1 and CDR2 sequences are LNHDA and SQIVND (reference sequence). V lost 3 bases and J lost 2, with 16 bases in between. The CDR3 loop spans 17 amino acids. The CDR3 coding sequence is TGTGCCAGTAGTATTGCGGCGGGTAGCGCTAACACCGGGGAGCTGTTTTTT. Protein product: CASSIAAGSANTGELFF. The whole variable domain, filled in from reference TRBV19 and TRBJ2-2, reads DGGITQSPKYLFRKEGQNVTLSCEQNLNHDAMYWYRQDPGQGLRLIYYSQIVNDFQKGDIAEGYSVSREKKESFPLTVTSAQKNPTAFYLCASSIAAGSANTGELFFGEGSRLTVL.

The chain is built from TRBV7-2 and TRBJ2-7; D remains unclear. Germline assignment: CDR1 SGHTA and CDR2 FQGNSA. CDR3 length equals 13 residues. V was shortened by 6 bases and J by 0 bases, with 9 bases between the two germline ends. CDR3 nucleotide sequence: TGTGCCAGCAGACGAACCAGCTCCTACGAGCAGTACTTC. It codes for CASRRTSSYEQYF.

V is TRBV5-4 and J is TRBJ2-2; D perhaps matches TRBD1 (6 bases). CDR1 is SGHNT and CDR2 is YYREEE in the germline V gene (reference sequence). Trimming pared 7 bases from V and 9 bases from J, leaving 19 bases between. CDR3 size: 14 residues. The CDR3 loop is CASHRDNPPWELFF. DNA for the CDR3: TGTGCCAGCCACCGGGACAACCCACCCTGGGAGCTGTTTTTT.

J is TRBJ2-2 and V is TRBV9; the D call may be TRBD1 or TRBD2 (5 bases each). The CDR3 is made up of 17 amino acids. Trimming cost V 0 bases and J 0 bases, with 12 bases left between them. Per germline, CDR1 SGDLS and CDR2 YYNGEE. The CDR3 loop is CASSVATGLANTGELFF. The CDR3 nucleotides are TGTGCCAGCAGCGTAGCTACGGGGCTTGCGAACACCGGGGAGCTGTTTTTT.

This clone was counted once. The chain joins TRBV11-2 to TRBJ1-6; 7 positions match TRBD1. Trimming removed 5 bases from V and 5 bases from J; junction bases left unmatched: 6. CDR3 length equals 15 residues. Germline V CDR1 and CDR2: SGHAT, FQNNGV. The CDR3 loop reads CASSPRQGNNSPLHF. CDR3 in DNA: TGTGCCAGCAGCCCCCGACAGGGTAATAATTCACCCCTCCACTTT. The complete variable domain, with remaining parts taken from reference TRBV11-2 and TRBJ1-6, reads EAGVAQSPRYKIIEKRQSVAFWCNPISGHATLYWYQQILGQGPKLLIQFQNNGVVDDSQLPKDRFSAERLKGVDSTLKIQPAKLEDSAVYLCASSPRQGNNSPLHFGNGTRLTVT.

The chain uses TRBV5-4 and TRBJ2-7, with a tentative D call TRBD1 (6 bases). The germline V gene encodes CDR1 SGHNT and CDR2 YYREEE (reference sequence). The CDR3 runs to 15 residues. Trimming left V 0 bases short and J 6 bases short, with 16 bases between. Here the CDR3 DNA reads TGTGCCAGCAGCTTGGATTCAGGGGTATTCGGCGAGCAGTACTTC. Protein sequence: CASSLDSGVFGEQYF. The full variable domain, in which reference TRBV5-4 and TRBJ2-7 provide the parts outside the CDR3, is ETGVTQSPTHLIKTRGQQVTLRCSSQSGHNTVSWYQQALGQGPQFIFQYYREEENGRGNFPPRFSGLQFPNYSSELNVNALELDDSALYLCASSLDSGVFGEQYFGPGTRLTVT.

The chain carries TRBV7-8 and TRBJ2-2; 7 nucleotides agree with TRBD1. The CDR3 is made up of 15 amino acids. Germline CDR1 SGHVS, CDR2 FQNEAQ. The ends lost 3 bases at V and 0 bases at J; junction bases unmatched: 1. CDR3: CASSFGTANTGELFF. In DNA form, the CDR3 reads TGTGCCAGCAGCTTTGGGACAGCGAACACCGGGGAGCTGTTTTTT. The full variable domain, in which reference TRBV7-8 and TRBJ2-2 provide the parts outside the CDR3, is GAGVSQSPRYKVAKRGQDVALRCDPISGHVSLFWYQQALGQGPEFLTYFQNEAQLDKSGLPSDRFFAERPEGSVSTLKIQRTQQEDSAVYLCASSFGTANTGELFFGEGSRLTVL.

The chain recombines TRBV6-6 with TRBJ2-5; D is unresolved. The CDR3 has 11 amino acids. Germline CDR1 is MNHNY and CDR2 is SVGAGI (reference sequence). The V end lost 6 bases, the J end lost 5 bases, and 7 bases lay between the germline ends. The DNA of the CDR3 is TGTGCCAGCAGCCTAGTTGAGACCCAGTACTTC. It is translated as CASSLVETQYF.

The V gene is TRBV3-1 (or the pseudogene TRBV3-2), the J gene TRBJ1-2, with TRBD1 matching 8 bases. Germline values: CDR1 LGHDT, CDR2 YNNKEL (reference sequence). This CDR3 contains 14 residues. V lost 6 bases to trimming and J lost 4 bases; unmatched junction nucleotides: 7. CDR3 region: CASRRSGGAYGYTF. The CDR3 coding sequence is TGTGCCAGCAGGAGATCAGGGGGCGCCTATGGCTACACCTTC.

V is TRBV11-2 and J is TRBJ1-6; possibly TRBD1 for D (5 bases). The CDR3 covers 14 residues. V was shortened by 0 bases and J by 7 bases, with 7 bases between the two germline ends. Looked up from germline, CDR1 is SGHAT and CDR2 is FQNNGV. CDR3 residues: CASSLEQGNSPLHF. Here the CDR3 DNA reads TGTGCCAGCAGCTTAGAGCAGGGAAATTCACCCCTCCACTTT.

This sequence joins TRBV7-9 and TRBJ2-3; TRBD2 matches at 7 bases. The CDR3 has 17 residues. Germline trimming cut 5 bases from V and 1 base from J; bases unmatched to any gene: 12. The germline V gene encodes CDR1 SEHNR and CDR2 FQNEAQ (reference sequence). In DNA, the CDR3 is TGTGCCAGCAGCCCTGGGGGGGGTCTAGCCGGCACAGATACGCAGTATTTT. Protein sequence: CASSPGGGLAGTDTQYF.

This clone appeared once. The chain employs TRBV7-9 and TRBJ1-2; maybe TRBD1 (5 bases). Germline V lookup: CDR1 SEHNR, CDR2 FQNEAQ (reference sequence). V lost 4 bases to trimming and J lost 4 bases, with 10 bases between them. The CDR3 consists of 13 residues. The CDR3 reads CASSSGGGYGYTF. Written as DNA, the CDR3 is TGTGCCAGCAGCTCTGGTGGGGGCTATGGCTACACCTTC.

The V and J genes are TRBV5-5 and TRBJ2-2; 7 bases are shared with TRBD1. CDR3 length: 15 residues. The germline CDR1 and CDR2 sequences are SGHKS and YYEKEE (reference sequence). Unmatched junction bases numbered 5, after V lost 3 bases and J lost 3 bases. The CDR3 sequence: CASSSTGVDTGELFF. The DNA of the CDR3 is TGTGCCAGCAGCTCCACAGGGGTGGACACCGGGGAGCTGTTTTTT.

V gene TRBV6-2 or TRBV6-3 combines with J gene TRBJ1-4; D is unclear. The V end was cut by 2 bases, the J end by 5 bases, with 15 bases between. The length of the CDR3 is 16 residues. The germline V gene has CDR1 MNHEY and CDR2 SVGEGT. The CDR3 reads CASSYTNRAKNEKLFF. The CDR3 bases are TGTGCCAGCAGTTACACCAACAGAGCTAAGAATGAAAAACTGTTTTTT.

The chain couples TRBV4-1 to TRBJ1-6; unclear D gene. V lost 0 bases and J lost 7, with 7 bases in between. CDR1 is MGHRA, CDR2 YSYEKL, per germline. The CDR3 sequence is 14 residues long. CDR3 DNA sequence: TGCGCCAGCAGCCAAGATCAGTCGAATTCACCCCTCCACTTT. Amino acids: CASSQDQSNSPLHF.

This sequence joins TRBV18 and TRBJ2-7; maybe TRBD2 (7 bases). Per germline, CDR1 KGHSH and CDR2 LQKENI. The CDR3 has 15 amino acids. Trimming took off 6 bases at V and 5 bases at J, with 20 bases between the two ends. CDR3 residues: CASSNLGRGADEQYF. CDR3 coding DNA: TGTGCCAGCTCTAACCTAGGGAGGGGGGCCGACGAGCAGTACTTC.